A single TCR beta chain is shown here with its context. These data originate in a study of PD-1 blockade in classical Hodgkin lymphoma. Only in-frame clones appear in the TCRdb table, and some are missing; sequencing was by immunoSEQ multiplex PCR. This table holds roughly 86,000 clones, 83% found once. Trimming shortened V by 2 bases and J by 1 base, and 14 bases separated the two germline ends. The CDR3 runs to 16 residues. Germline CDR1 SGHTA, CDR2 FQGTGA. As for time point: cycle 4 day 1 (C4D1), after six to seven weeks of nivolumab. All trial patients relapsed after autologous stem cell transplantation.

The sequences come from peripheral blood mononuclear cells (PBMCs), collected before the fourth cycle of nivolumab. The V and J genes are TRBV7-3 and TRBJ2-5; possible D gene TRBD1, 5 bases. The origin of this receptor is a human donor with classical Hodgkin lymphoma. The CDR3 bases are TGTGCCAGCAGCTTAGTAGGGGCAGGCGCCCAAGAGACCCAGTACTTC. As protein: CASSLVGAGAQETQYF.